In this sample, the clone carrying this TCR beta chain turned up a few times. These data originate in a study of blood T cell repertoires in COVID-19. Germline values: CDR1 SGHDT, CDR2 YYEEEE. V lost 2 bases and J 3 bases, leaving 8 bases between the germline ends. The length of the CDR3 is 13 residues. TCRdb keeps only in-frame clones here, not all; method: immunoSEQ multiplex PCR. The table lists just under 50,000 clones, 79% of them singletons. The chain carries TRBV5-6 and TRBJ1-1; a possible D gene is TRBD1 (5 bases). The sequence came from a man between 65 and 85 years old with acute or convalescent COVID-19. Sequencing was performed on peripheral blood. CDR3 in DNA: TGTGCCAGCAGCTTACGACAGCACACTGAAGCTTTCTTT. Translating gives CASSLRQHTEAFF.